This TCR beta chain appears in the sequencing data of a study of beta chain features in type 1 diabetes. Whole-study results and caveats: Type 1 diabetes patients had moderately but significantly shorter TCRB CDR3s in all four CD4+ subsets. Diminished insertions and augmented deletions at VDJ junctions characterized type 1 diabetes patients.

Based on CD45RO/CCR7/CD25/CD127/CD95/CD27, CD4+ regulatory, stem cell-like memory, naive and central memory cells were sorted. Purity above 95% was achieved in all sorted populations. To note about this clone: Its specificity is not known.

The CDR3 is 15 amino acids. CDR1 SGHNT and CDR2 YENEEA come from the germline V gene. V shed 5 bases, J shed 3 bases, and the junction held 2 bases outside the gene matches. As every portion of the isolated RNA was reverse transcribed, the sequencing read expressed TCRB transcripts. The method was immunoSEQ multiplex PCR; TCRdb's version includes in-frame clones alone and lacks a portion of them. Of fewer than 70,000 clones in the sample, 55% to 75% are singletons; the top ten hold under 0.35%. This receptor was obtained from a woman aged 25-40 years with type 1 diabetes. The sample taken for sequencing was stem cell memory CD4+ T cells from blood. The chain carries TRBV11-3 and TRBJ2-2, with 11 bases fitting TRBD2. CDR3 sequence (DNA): TGTGCCAGCAGCCCGGGACTAGCGGACACCGGGGAGCTGTTTTTT. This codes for CASSPGLADTGELFF.